This T cell receptor beta chain was sequenced for a study of T cells after posttransplantation cyclophosphamide (dated by TCRdb to the mid-2010s). The study in broad terms: The study tracked T cell repertoire reconstitution by TRB sequencing after myeloablative bone marrow transplantation using posttransplantation cyclophosphamide as GVHD prophylaxis. Blood from all 35 or so PTCy patients with 1-year posttransplant specimens was subjected to TRB sequencing. In 3 patients, up to roughly 3 additional blood samples taken between 2 and 5.2 years after transplant also underwent TRB sequencing, as did pretransplant blood from a handful of patients. Public TRB sequences were queried against a database of over 3,000 sequences associated with responses to pathogens, tumor antigens, self-antigens and alloantigens. Antigen receptor sequencing covered samples from some 36 PTCy-treated patients and fewer than 20 of their related bone marrow donors. Because TRA and TRB clonality correlated tightly in 8 to 10 samples, the subsequent TCR analyses were limited to TRB only. The research as a whole found: The TRB repertoires of T cells infiltrating skin or GI tract showed only limited overlap with the TRB repertoires of T cells in blood. Across approximately 45 patients, recipient CMV seropositivity and CMV reactivation were highly associated with TRB clonality; PTCy diversity was similar to CNI/methotrexate controls. Donor-recipient similarity was low at 1-2 months but rose over the first year, and later blood repertoires were often dominated by donor CD8+ memory clones.

Genomic DNA was used for TRB sequencing, which was performed with the immunoSEQ assay at survey resolution or with the hsTCRB kit. In the authors' own workflow: The immunoSEQ software handled the initial read processing, while the LymphoSeq R package was used for the repertoire analyses. For each TRB dataset, clonality was calculated as 1 minus normalized Shannon entropy, and the Gini coefficient was computed as well. Phenotypes of unsorted samples were inferred by mapping TRB sequences from sorted subsets of the recipient or donor onto the same recipient's unsorted samples. Here the immuneACCESS table is served through TCRdb, limited to in-frame sequences with V and J called. Missing clones are a known gap in these copies; in checked studies unresolved V genes cover under half, and the rest lacks a known reason. V, J and clone size are taken as reported in that table, and D and trimming were inferred from the DNA itself. The data for this sample show more than 9,000 clones, each detected more than once. The ten most abundant clones make up approximately 15% of the sample.

V is clipped by 2 bases and J by 0 bases, and the sequence between their germline boundaries is 8 bases long. From the cysteine up to the phenylalanine, the CDR3 has a length of 15 residues. Kept here is only the CDR3 DNA, which spans 45 bases and is read in frame from base 1. For CDR1 and CDR2, the germline V gene lists MRHNA and SNTAGT. The table lists this clone with many counts. There is no known antigen for this receptor. Base qualities are not recorded, but no much larger clone differs from it by a single base. Explained via the paper, the treatment or condition label denotes: high-dose cyclophosphamide on days +3 and +4 as single-agent GVHD prophylaxis. Patients in the PTCy group got busulfan and fludarabine conditioning, a marrow graft from a related or unrelated donor, and cyclophosphamide on days +3 and +4. PTCy-treated patients came from a prospective multi-institutional clinical trial. Peripheral blood and bone marrow mononuclear cells were isolated by Ficoll-Hypaque density centrifugation and cryopreserved.

The source is a female patient aged 40-49 years who received an allogeneic stem cell transplant from a related donor, was CMV-positive, and had no GVHD. After transplantation, some T cells may belong to the graft donor instead of the recipient. The sequencing here drew on PBMCs, taken after allogeneic stem cell transplant with posttransplant cyclophosphamide. The chain links TRBV6-4 with TRBJ1-5; the D gene remains uncertain. The nucleotide sequence reads as follows: TGTGCCAGCAGTGACAGGAACTATAGCAATCAGCCCCAGCATTTT. This gives the protein CASSDRNYSNQPQHF.